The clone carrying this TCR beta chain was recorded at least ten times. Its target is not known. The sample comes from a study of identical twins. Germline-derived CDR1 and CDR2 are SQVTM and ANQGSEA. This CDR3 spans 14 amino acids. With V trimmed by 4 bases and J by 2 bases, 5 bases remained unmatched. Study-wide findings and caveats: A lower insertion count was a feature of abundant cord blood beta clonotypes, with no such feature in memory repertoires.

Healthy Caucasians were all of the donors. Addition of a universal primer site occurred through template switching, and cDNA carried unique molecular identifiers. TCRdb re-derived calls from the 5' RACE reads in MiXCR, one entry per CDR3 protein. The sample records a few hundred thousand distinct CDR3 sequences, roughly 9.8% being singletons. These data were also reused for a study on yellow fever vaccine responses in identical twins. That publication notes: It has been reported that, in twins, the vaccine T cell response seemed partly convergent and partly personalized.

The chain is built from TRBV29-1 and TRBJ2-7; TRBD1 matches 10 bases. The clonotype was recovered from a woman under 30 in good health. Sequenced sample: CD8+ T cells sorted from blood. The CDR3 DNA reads TGCAGCGTTGTAGGGACAGGGGAGGCCTACGAGCAGTACTTC. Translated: CSVVGTGEAYEQYF.